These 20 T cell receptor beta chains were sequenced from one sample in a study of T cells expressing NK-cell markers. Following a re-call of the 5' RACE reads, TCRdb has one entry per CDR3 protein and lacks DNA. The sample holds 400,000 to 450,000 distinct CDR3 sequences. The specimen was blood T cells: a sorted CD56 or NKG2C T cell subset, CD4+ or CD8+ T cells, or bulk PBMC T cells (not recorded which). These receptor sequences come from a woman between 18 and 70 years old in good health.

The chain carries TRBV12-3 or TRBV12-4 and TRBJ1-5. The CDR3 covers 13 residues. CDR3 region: CASSLTGNQPQHF.

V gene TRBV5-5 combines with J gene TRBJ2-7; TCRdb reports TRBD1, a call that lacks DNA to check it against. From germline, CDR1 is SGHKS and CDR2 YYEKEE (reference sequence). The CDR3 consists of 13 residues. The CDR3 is CASSWTVAYEQYF. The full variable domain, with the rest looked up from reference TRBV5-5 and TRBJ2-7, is DAGVTQSPTHLIKTRGQQVTLRCSPISGHKSVSWYQQVLGQGPQFIFQYYEKEERGRGNFPDRFSARQFPNYSSELNVNALLLGDSALYLCASSWTVAYEQYFGPGTRLTVT.

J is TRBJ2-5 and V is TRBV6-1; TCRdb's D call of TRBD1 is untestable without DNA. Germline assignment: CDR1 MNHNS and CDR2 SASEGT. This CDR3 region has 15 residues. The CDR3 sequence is CASSAGQGHQETQYF.

CDR3 residues: CASSLNRGETEAFF. J is TRBJ1-1 and V is TRBV7-6; TCRdb's assignment of TRBD1 cannot be checked, as there is no DNA. Germline CDR1 is SGHVS and CDR2 is FNYEAQ. The CDR3 has 14 residues. Supplemented by reference TRBV7-6 and TRBJ1-1, the full variable domain reads GAGVSQSPRYKVTKRGQDVALRCDPISGHVSLYWYRQALGQGPEFLTYFNYEAQQDKSGLPNDRFSAERPEGSISTLTIQRTEQRDSAMYRCASSLNRGETEAFFGQGTRLTVV.

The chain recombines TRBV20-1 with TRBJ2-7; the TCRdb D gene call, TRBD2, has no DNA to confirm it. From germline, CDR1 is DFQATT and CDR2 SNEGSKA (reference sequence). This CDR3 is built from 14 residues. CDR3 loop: CSASSGPSSYEQYF.

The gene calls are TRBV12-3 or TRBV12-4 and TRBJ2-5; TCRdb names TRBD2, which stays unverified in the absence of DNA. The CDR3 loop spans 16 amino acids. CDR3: CASSEGALGPMGTQYF.

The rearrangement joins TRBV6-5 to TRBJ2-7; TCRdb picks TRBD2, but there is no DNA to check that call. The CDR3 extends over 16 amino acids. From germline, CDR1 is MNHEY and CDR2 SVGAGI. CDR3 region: CASSYSMGEVPHEQYF.

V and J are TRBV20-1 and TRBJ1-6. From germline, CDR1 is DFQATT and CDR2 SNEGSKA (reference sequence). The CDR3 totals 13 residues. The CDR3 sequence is CSARADLTRPLHF.

The CDR3 loop reads CASSISVGPPYSNQPQHF. The chain carries TRBV19 and TRBJ1-5; the TRBD1 assignment by TCRdb is unverifiable without DNA. This CDR3 contains 18 residues. Looked up from germline, CDR1 is LNHDA and CDR2 is SQIVND (reference sequence).

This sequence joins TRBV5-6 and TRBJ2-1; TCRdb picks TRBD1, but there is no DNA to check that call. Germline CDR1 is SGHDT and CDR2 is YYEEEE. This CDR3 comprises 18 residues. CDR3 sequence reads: CASSFLRDRPLGYNEQFF.

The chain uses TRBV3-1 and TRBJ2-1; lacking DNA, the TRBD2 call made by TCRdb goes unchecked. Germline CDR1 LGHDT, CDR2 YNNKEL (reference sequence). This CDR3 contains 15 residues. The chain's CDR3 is CASSQVAVPHQEQFF.

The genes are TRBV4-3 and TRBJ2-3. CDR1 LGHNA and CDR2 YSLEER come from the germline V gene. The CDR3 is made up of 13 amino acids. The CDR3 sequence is CASSQEGRDTQYF.

CDR3 residues: CASRLLPGQGAWYEQYF. V usage is TRBV6-2 or TRBV6-3 and J usage is TRBJ2-7; there is no DNA to check the TCRdb D call of TRBD1. The CDR3 consists of 17 residues. Germline V CDR1 and CDR2: MNHEY, SVGEGT.

The CDR3 loop reads CSAPSGSGYEQFF. The gene calls are TRBV20-1 and TRBJ2-1; TCRdb indicates TRBD2, and absent DNA this call remains unverified. The CDR3 extends over 13 amino acids. The germline CDR1 and CDR2 sequences are DFQATT and SNEGSKA (reference sequence).

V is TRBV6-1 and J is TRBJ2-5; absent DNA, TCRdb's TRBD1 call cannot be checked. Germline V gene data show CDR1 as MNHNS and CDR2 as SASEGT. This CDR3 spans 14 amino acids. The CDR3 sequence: CASTRQGAEETQYF.

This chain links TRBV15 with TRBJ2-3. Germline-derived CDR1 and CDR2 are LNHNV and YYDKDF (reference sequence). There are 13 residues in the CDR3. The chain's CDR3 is CATSRANLGTQYF.

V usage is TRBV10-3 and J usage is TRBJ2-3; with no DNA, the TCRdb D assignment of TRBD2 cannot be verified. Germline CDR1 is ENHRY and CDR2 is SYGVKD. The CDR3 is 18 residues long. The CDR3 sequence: CAISETSNLGLYTDTQYF.

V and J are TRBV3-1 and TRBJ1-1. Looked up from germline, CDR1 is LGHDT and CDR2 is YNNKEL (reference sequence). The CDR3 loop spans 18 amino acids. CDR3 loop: CASSQVKPHDLRNTEAFF.

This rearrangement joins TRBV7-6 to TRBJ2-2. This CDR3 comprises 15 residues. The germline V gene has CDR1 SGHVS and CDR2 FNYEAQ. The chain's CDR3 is CASSLVPENTGELFF.

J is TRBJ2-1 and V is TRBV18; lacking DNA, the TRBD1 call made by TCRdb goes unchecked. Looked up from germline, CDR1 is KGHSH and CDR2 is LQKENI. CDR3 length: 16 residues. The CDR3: CASSPLDRGRLIEQFF.